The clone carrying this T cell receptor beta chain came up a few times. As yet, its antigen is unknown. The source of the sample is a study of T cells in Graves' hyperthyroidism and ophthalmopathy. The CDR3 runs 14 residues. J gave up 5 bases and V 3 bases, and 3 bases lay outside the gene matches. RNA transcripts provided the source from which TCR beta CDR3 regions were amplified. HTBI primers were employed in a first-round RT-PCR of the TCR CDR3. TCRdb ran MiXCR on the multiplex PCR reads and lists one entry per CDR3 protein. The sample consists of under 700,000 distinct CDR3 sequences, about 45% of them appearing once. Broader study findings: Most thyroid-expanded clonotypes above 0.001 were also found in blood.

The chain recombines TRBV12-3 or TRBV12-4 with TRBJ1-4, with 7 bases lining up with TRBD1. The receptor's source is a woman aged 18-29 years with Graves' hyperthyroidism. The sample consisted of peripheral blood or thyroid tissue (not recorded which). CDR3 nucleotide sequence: TGTGCCAGCAGTTTTGGGACAGTCAATGAAAAACTGTTTTTT. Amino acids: CASSFGTVNEKLFF.